This entry describes one T cell receptor (beta chain). As to time point: peripheral blood 6 weeks after treatment start. The data originate from a study of PD-L1 blockade in urothelial cancer. Study background: Beginning at some point between 2012 and 2014, patients received atezolizumab, given as 1,200 mg intravenously every 3 weeks.

Clones were sequenced by immunoSEQ multiplex PCR, and TCRdb holds only the in-frame ones, with some missing. The table records approximately 120,000 clones, 86% of them present only once. The input for sequencing was PBMCs, taken around atezolizumab (anti-PD-L1) treatment. The receptor comes from a man aged 50 to 59 with urothelial cancer.

CDR3 residues: CASRNRANTEAFF. In DNA form, the CDR3 reads TGTGCCAGTAGAAACAGGGCGAACACTGAAGCTTTCTTT. The V and J genes are TRBV19 and TRBJ1-1; the D gene is possibly TRBD1 (6 bases). Trimming left V 6 bases short and J 1 base short, with 9 bases between. The V gene's germline CDR1 is LNHDA and CDR2 SQIVND (reference sequence). This CDR3 contains 13 residues.